The TCR beta chain under discussion was sequenced for a study of T-cell reconstitution after alpha-beta-depleted transplantation in children. Findings of the study overall: The high TCRbeta diversity at day 60 in some patients came from surviving recipient T cells and thymic progenitors. The study reportedly traced alpha-beta T cells about two months after transplant to several hundred expanded graft clones. Once a year had passed after transplant, T-cell counts and diversity came mostly from newly produced T cells.

As to this clonotype: Its specificity is unknown.

It was with unique molecular identifiers that the TCRbeta library was prepared. TCRdb itself ran the PCR reads through MiXCR, one entry per CDR3 protein. Here the sample spans more than 500,000 distinct CDR3 sequences, roughly an eighth being singletons. Trimming removed 5 bases from V and 7 bases from J; junction bases left unmatched: 7. The CDR3 has 13 residues. Germline V CDR1 and CDR2: ENHRY, SYGVKD. Sequences were derived from PBMCs, mostly from graft donor cells, sampled 180 days after TCRalphabeta/CD19-depleted stem cell transplant. This chain uses TRBV10-3 with TRBJ1-2, with 7 bases aligning to TRBD1. The receptor was derived from a female patient aged 2-9 years who had a stem cell transplant for aplastic anemia, so the T cells may come from the graft donor. CDR3 loop: CAISRPGQPGYTF. In DNA form, the CDR3 reads TGTGCCATCAGTAGACCGGGACAGCCTGGCTACACCTTC.